The clone carrying this TCR beta chain is classed as medium-sized. Its cognate antigen is unknown. Time point noted: sample taken at primary tumor resection. Sequencing covered unsorted whole RNA taken from tumor, nontumor lung or frozen PBMC. The entry originates in a study of spatial heterogeneity in lung cancer. Looking at the study overall: Strong correlation was found between tumor-region TCR transcript counts and a T cell module score from matched bulk RNA-seq.

Broader study findings: One measure, the expanded intratumoral alpha and beta TCR count, tracked tumor mutation counts.

Every TCR cDNA molecule bore a unique molecular identifier. MiXCR, applied by TCRdb to the 5' RACE reads, yields one record per CDR3 protein. Altogether some 6,000 distinct CDR3 sequences are present, approximately 15% being singletons, with the ten largest covering roughly 12%. Trimming pared 8 bases from V and 2 bases from J, leaving 12 bases between. Germline loops: CDR1 MNHNS, CDR2 SASEGT. The CDR3 has 13 amino acids. The receptor was isolated from a male donor with early-stage non-small cell lung cancer. This material consisted of lung tumor tissue, taken at surgery. The V gene is TRBV6-1, the J gene TRBJ2-5; D perhaps matches TRBD1 (6 bases). The CDR3 sequence: CASSRTEQETQYF. CDR3 DNA sequence: TGTGCCAGCTCCCGGACAGAACAAGAGACCCAGTACTTC.